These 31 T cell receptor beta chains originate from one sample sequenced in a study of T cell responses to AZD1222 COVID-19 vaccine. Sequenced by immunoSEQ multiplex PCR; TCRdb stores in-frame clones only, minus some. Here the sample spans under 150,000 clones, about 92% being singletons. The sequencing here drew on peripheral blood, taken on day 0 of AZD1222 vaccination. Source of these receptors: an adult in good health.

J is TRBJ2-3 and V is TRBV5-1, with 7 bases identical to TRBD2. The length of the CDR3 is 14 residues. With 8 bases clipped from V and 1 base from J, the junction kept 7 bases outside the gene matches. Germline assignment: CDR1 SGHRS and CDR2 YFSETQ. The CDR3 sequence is CASQTREGTDTQYF. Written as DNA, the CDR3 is TGCGCCAGTCAAACTCGGGAGGGCACAGATACGCAGTATTTT.

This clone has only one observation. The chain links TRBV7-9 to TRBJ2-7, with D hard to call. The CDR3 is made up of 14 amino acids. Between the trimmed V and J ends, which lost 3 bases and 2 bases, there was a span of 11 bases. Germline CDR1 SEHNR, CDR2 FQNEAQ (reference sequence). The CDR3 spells CASSFILWPYEQYF. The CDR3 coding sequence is TGTGCCAGCAGCTTCATACTATGGCCCTACGAGCAGTACTTC.

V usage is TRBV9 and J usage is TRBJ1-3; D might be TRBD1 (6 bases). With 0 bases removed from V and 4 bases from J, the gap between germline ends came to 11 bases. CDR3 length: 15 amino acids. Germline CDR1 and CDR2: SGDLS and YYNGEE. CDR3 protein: CASSVVGARGNTIYF. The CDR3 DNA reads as TGTGCCAGCAGCGTAGTGGGGGCGCGAGGAAACACCATATATTTT.

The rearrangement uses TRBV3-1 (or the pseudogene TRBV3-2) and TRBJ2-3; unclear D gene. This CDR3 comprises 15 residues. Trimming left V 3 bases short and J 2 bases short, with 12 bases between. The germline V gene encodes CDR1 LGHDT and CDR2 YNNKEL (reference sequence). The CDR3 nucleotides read TGTGCCAGCAGCCAGGAAGACCTAAACACAGATACGCAGTATTTT. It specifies CASSQEDLNTDTQYF.

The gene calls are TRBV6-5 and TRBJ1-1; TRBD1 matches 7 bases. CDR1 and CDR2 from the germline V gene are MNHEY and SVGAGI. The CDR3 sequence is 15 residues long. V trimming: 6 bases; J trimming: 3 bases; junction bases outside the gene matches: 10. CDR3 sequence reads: CASSRGWGMDTEAFF. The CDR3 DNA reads TGTGCCAGCAGCAGGGGGTGGGGGATGGACACTGAAGCTTTCTTT.

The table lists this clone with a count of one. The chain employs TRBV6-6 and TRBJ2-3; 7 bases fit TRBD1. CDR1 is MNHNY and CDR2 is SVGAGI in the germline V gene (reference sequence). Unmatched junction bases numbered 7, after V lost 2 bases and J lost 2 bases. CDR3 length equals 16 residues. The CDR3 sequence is CASSYGIDRDTDTQYF. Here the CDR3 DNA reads TGTGCCAGCAGTTACGGGATTGACAGGGACACAGATACGCAGTATTTT.

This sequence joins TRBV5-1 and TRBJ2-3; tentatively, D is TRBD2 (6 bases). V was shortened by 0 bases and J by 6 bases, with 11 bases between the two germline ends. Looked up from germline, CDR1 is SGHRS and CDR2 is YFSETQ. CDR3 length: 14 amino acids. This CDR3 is CASSLVGGFDTQYF. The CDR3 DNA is TGCGCCAGCAGCTTGGTCGGGGGTTTCGATACGCAGTATTTT.

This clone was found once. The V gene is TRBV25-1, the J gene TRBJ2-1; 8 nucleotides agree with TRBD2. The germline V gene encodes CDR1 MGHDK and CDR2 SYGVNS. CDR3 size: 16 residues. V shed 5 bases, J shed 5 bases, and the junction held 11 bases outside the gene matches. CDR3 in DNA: TGTGCCAGCAGTAGCAGGGGTGGCGGGGGGCACAATGAGCAGTTCTTC. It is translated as CASSSRGGGGHNEQFF.

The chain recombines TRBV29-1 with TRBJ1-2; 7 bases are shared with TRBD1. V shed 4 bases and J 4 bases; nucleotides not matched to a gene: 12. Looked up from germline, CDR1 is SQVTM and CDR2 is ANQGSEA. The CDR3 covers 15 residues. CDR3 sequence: CSVATGSMAGYGYTF. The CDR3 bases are TGCAGCGTTGCGACAGGGTCTATGGCTGGCTATGGCTACACCTTC.

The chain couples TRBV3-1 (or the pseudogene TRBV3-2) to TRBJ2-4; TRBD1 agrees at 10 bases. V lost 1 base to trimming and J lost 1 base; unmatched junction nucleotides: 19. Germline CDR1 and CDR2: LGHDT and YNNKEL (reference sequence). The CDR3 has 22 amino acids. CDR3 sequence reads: CASSQVGYGTGAPERAKNIQYF. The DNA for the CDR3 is TGTGCCAGCAGCCAAGTGGGGTACGGGACAGGGGCCCCTGAGAGGGCCAAAAACATTCAGTACTTC.

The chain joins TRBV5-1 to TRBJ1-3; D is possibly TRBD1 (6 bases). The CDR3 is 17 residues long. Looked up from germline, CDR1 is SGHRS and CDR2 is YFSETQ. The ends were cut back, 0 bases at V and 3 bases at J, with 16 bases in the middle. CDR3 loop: CASSLGLGGLIGNTIYF. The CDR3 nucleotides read TGCGCCAGCAGCTTGGGTCTGGGGGGGCTGATTGGAAACACCATATATTTT.

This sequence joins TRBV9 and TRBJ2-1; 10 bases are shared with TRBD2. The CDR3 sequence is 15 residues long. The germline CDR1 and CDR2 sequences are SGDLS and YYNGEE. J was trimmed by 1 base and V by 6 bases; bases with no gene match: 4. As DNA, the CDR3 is TGTGCCAGCACAGCTAGCGGGAGTTCCTACAATGAGCAGTTCTTC. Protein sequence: CASTASGSSYNEQFF.

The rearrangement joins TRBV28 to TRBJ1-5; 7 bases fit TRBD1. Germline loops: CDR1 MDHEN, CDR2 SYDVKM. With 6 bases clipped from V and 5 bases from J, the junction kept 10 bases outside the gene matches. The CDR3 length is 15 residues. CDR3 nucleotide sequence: TGTGCCAGCAGCCTGAGGGGGCTCGGGGATCAGCCCCAGCATTTT. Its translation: CASSLRGLGDQPQHF. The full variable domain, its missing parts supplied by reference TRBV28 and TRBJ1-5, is DVKVTQSSRYLVKRTGEKVFLECVQDMDHENMFWYRQDPGLGLRLIYFSYDVKMKEKGDIPEGYSVSREKKERFSLILESASTNQTSMYLCASSLRGLGDQPQHFGDGTRLSIL.

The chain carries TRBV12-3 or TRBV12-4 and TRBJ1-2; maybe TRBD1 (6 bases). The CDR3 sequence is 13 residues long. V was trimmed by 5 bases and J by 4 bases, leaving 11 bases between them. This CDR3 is CASSPQGSYGYTF. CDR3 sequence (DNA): TGTGCCAGCAGTCCACAGGGTAGCTATGGCTACACCTTC.

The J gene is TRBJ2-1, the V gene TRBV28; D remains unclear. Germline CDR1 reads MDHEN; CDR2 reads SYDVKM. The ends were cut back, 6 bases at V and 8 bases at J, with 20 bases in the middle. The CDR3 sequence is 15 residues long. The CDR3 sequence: CASRRTVTYDDEQFF. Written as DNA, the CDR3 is TGTGCCAGCAGAAGGACGGTTACATATGACGATGAGCAGTTCTTC.

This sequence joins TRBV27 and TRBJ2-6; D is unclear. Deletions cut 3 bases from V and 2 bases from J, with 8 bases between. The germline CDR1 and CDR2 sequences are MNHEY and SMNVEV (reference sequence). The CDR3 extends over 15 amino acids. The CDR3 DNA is TGTGCCAGCAGTTTGCGAGGCACTGGGGCCAACGTCCTGACTTTC. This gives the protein CASSLRGTGANVLTF.

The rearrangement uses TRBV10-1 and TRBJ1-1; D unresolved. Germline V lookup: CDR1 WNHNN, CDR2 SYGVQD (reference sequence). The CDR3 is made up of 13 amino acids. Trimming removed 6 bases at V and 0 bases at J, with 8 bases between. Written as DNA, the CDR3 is TGCGCCAGCAGGAGGACGGTGAACACTGAAGCTTTCTTT. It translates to CASRRTVNTEAFF.

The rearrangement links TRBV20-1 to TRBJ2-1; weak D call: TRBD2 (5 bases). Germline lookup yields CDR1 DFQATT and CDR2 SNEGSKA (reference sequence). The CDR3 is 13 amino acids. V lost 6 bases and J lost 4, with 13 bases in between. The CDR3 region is CSASSRGYNEQFF. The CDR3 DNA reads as TGCAGTGCGAGTAGTCGGGGATACAATGAGCAGTTCTTC.

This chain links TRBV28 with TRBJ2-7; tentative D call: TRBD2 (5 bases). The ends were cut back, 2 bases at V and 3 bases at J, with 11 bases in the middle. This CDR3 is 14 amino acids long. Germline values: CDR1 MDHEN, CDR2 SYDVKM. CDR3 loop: CASSLGGSFYEQYF. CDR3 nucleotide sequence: TGTGCCAGCAGTTTAGGTGGGAGTTTCTACGAGCAGTACTTC.

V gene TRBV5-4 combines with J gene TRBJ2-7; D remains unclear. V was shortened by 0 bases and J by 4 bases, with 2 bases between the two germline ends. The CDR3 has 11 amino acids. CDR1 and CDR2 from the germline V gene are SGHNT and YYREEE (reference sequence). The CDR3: CASSLGYEQYF. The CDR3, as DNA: TGTGCCAGCAGCTTGGGTTACGAGCAGTACTTC.

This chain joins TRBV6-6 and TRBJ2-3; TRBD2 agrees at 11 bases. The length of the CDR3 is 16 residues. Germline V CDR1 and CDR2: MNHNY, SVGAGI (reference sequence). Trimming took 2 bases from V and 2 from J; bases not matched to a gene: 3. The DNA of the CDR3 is TGTGCCAGCAGTTACCAACTAGCGGGAGCCACAGATACGCAGTATTTT. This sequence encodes CASSYQLAGATDTQYF.

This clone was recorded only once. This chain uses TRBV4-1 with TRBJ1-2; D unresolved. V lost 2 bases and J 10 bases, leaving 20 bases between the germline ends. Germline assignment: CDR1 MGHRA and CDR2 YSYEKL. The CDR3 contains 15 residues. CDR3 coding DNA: TGCGCCAGCAGCCAATCTCAGTCGCGCCAGCCCTACTACACCTTC. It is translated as CASSQSQSRQPYYTF.

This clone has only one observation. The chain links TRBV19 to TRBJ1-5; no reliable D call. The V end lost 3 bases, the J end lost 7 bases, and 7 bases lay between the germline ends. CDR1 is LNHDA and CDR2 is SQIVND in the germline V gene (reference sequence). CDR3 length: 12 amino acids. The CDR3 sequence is CASSILSQPQHF. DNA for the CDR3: TGTGCCAGTAGTATCCTAAGCCAGCCCCAGCATTTT.

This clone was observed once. Here the CDR3 reads CASRDRLRGSSEQFF. The CDR3 DNA reads as TGTGCCAGCAGAGATCGGCTCAGGGGGTCAAGTGAGCAGTTCTTC. The chain couples TRBV6-5 to TRBJ2-1; 7 bases match TRBD1. V dropped 6 bases and J dropped 9; count of bases not matched to a gene: 14. The CDR3 spans 15 residues. CDR1 and CDR2 (germline): MNHEY, SVGAGI.

CDR3 protein: CASSASGSPYNEQFF. The CDR3 DNA reads as TGTGCCAGCAGCGCTAGCGGGAGCCCCTACAATGAGCAGTTCTTC. The chain joins TRBV9 to TRBJ2-1, with TRBD2 identical over 10 bases. The CDR3 covers 15 residues. The germline V gene encodes CDR1 SGDLS and CDR2 YYNGEE. J gave up 2 bases and V 3 bases, and 2 bases lay outside the gene matches.

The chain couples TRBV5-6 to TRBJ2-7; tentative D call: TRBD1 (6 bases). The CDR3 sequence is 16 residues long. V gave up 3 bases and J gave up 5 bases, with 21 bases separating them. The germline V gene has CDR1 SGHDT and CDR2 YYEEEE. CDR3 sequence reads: CASSSTGIRRWDEQYF. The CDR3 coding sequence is TGTGCCAGCAGCTCAACAGGGATAAGAAGGTGGGACGAGCAGTACTTC.

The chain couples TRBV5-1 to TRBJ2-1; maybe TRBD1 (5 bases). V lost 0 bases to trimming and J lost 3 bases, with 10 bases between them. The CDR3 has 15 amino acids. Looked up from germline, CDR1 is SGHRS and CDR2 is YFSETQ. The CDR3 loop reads CASSLARVNYNEQFF. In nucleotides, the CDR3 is TGCGCCAGCAGCTTGGCCAGGGTTAACTACAATGAGCAGTTCTTC.

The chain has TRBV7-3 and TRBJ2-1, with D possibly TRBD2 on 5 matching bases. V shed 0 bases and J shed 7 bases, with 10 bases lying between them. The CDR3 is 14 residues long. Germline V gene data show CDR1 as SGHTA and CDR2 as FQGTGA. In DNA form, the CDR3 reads TGTGCCAGCAGCTTAACCCCCCGAGGGAATGAGCAGTTCTTC. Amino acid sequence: CASSLTPRGNEQFF.

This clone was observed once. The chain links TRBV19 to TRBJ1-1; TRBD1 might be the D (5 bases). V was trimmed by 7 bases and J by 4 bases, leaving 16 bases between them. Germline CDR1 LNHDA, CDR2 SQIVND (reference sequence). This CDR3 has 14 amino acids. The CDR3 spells CASTQRGEGTEAFF. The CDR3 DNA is TGTGCCAGTACGCAACGGGGGGAGGGCACTGAAGCTTTCTTT.

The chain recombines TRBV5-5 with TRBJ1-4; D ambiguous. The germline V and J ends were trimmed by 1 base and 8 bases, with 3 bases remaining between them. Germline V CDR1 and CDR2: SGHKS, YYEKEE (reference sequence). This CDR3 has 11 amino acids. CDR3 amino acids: CASSLYEKLFF. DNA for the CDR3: TGTGCCAGCAGCTTGTACGAAAAACTGTTTTTT.

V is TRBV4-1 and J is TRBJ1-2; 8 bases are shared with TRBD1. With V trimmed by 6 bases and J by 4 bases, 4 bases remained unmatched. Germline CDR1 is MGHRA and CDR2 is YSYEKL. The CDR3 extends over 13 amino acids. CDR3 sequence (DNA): TGCGCCAGCAGACCTACAGGGGGCTATGGCTACACCTTC. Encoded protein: CASRPTGGYGYTF.